These 27 T cell receptor beta chains were sequenced from one sample in a study of identical twins. TCRdb re-analysed the 5' RACE reads in MiXCR, keeping a single row per CDR3 protein. The sample contains 650,000 to 800,000 distinct CDR3 sequences, around 8.6% of which appear only once. The same specimen was also included in a second study, on yellow fever vaccine responses in identical twins.

Material: PBMCs. All receptors derive from a woman between 18 and 29 years old in good health.

This clonotype has a handful of counts. The chain combines TRBV24-1 with TRBJ2-6, with a tentative D call TRBD1 (6 bases). The V end lost 7 bases, the J end lost 0 bases, and 15 bases lay between the germline ends. CDR3 length equals 17 residues. Germline V gives CDR1 KGHDR, CDR2 SFDVKD. CDR3 nucleotides: TGTGCCACCAGCCGGAGGTCAGGGGACTCTGGGGCCAACGTCCTGACTTTC. It yields the protein CATSRRSGDSGANVLTF.

This chain uses TRBV7-2 with TRBJ2-3; tentative D call: TRBD1 (5 bases). Trimming stripped 1 base from V and 5 bases from J, with 10 bases between. In germline, CDR1 is SGHTA, CDR2 FQGNSA. This CDR3 contains 14 residues. The CDR3 reads CASSLDPRGDTQYF. In nucleotides, the CDR3 is TGTGCCAGCAGCTTAGATCCAAGGGGAGATACGCAGTATTTT. Supplemented by reference TRBV7-2 and TRBJ2-3, the full variable domain reads GAGVSQSPSNKVTEKGKDVELRCDPISGHTALYWYRQSLGQGLEFLIYFQGNSAPDKSGLPSDRFSAERTGGSVSTLTIQRTQQEDSAVYLCASSLDPRGDTQYFGPGTRLTVL.

This clonotype was counted only a few times. The chain has TRBV7-8 and TRBJ2-5; TRBD2 aligns across 11 bases. V was clipped by 2 bases and J by 5 bases; unmatched bases: 4. Germline V gives CDR1 SGHVS, CDR2 FQNEAQ. This CDR3 has 15 amino acids. DNA for the CDR3: TGTGCCAGCAGCTTAATGGGACTAGCGGTGGAGACCCAGTACTTC. It translates to CASSLMGLAVETQYF.

The table lists this clonotype with a few counts. CDR3 amino acids: CASSSTRRGSGGAEETQYF. CDR3 coding DNA: TGTGCCAGCAGCTCCACCCGCCGTGGAAGCGGGGGGGCCGAAGAGACCCAGTACTTC. The V call is TRBV7-8, the J call TRBJ2-5; 10 nucleotides agree with TRBD2. Trimming took 4 bases from V and 3 from J; bases not matched to a gene: 17. Germline V lookup: CDR1 SGHVS, CDR2 FQNEAQ. This CDR3 spans 19 amino acids.

This clonotype was observed at least ten times. This chain uses TRBV20-1 with TRBJ2-7; D is possibly TRBD2 (7 bases). CDR3 length: 18 amino acids. Germline V gene data show CDR1 as DFQATT and CDR2 as SNEGSKA (reference sequence). V was shortened by 1 base and J by 2 bases, with 24 bases between the two germline ends. The CDR3 is CSARVPPGHPGGPYEQYF. CDR3 sequence (DNA): TGCAGTGCTAGAGTCCCCCCGGGGCATCCCGGGGGGCCCTACGAGCAGTACTTC.

The rearrangement joins TRBV14 to TRBJ2-1, with D tentatively TRBD1 or TRBD2 (5 bases each). In germline, CDR1 is SGHDN, CDR2 FVKESK. V was pared by 10 bases and J by 9 bases, with 13 bases between. CDR3 length: 11 residues. The CDR3 DNA sequence: TGTGCCACGGGGCGTACCTTTGAGCAGTTCTTC. The encoded protein is CATGRTFEQFF.

V usage is TRBV2 and J usage is TRBJ2-7; the D is unclear. V lost 6 bases and J 5 bases, leaving 14 bases between the germline ends. Looked up from germline, CDR1 is SNHLY and CDR2 is FYNNEI. The CDR3 is 13 amino acids. In DNA, the CDR3 is TGTGCCAGCAGCCGGACCCAAGTTGACGAGCAGTACTTC. This gives the protein CASSRTQVDEQYF.

The V call is TRBV6-2 or TRBV6-3, the J call TRBJ2-4, with D possibly being TRBD1 (6 bases). The CDR3 extends over 20 amino acids. V dropped 2 bases and J dropped 0 bases, with 23 bases sitting between them. Per the germline V gene, CDR1 is MNHEY and CDR2 is SVGEGT. In nucleotides, the CDR3 is TGTGCCAGCAGTTACGGGGCCCCCCAGGGGAGTACACTAGCCAAAAACATTCAGTACTTC. Translated: CASSYGAPQGSTLAKNIQYF.

The table lists this clonotype with many counts. The chain links TRBV12-3 or TRBV12-4 to TRBJ2-5; TRBD2 might be the D (5 bases). V lost 7 bases, J lost 4 bases, and 10 bases lay in between. This CDR3 spans 12 amino acids. The DNA of the CDR3 is TGTGCCAGCACCGAGGGCGGAGAGACCCAGTACTTC. Its translation is CASTEGGETQYF.

The chain uses TRBV29-1 and TRBJ2-1; D possibly corresponds to TRBD1 (6 bases). The CDR3 totals 12 residues. V gave up 7 bases and J gave up 3 bases, with 10 bases separating them. Germline CDR1 and CDR2: SQVTM and ANQGSEA. CDR3 DNA: TGCAGCGGGGACACCAACTACAATGAGCAGTTCTTC. This sequence encodes CSGDTNYNEQFF.

The CDR3 reads CASSQSSGGQETQYF. CDR3 coding DNA: TGCGCCAGCAGCCAATCCTCCGGGGGACAAGAGACCCAGTACTTC. V gene TRBV4-3 combines with J gene TRBJ2-5; possible D gene TRBD2, 6 bases. Germline values: CDR1 LGHNA, CDR2 YSLEER. The CDR3 is 15 residues long. Trimming removed 2 bases from V and 2 bases from J, with 12 bases in between.

CDR3 amino acids: CASSQLAGVYNEQFF. The DNA for the CDR3 is TGTGCCAGCAGCCAGCTAGCGGGAGTTTACAATGAGCAGTTCTTC. The chain uses TRBV14 and TRBJ2-1; 10 nucleotides align to TRBD2. The CDR3 contains 15 residues. J gave up 4 bases and V 3 bases, and 3 bases lay outside the gene matches. Germline loops: CDR1 SGHDN, CDR2 FVKESK.

The chain recombines TRBV20-1 with TRBJ2-7; D perhaps matches TRBD2 (6 bases). V shed 3 bases and J shed 6 bases, with 30 bases lying between them. The CDR3 spans 18 residues. Germline CDR1 is DFQATT and CDR2 is SNEGSKA (reference sequence). CDR3 loop: CSARGDFRDSQQCSEQYF. Here the CDR3 DNA reads TGCAGTGCTAGGGGGGATTTCCGGGACTCACAACAATGCTCCGAGCAGTACTTC.

This sequence joins TRBV5-6 and TRBJ2-1, with 7 bases lining up with TRBD2. Trimming cost V 2 bases and J 2 bases; bases outside gene matches: 1. The CDR3 consists of 14 residues. In germline, CDR1 is SGHDT, CDR2 YYEEEE. Written as DNA, the CDR3 is TGTGCCAGCAGCTTTCGGGGGGCCTACAATGAGCAGTTCTTC. Protein product: CASSFRGAYNEQFF.

The chain couples TRBV20-1 to TRBJ2-2, with a possible D match to TRBD2 (6 bases). Per germline, CDR1 DFQATT and CDR2 SNEGSKA (reference sequence). The CDR3 is made up of 14 amino acids. Trimming removed 0 bases from V and 3 bases from J, with 8 bases in between. The CDR3 loop reads CSARDRDYTGELFF. For the CDR3, the DNA is TGCAGTGCTAGAGACCGGGACTACACCGGGGAGCTGTTTTTT.

This clonotype was counted only a few times. This chain links TRBV20-1 with TRBJ2-7; D not certain. The CDR3 runs 13 residues. V lost 2 bases and J 5 bases, leaving 13 bases between the germline ends. The V gene's germline CDR1 is DFQATT and CDR2 SNEGSKA (reference sequence). CDR3 protein: CSARYYAGNEQYF. CDR3 DNA: TGCAGTGCTAGATACTATGCCGGCAACGAGCAGTACTTC.

This clonotype was detected a few times. The chain couples TRBV5-6 to TRBJ2-7; weak D call: TRBD1 (6 bases). The CDR3 runs 14 residues. The germline V gene encodes CDR1 SGHDT and CDR2 YYEEEE. V dropped 4 bases and J dropped 0 bases, with 11 bases sitting between them. Here the CDR3 reads CASSRQESSYEQYF. In DNA, the CDR3 is TGTGCCAGCAGCCGACAGGAGAGCTCCTACGAGCAGTACTTC.

This clonotype was found many times. The chain employs TRBV12-3 or TRBV12-4 and TRBJ2-5, with D perhaps matching TRBD2 (6 bases). V was pared by 5 bases and J by 5 bases, with 21 bases between. The CDR3 is 16 residues long. CDR3 loop: CASSSSGNVPGETQYF. The CDR3 coding sequence is TGTGCCAGCAGTAGTAGCGGCAATGTACCGGGGGAGACCCAGTACTTC.

This rearrangement joins TRBV29-1 to TRBJ2-1; D gene unclear. Germline CDR1 SQVTM, CDR2 ANQGSEA. The CDR3 is made up of 13 amino acids. Trimming cost V 4 bases and J 0 bases, with 7 bases left between them. CDR3 in amino acids: CSVVTSSYNEQFF. For the CDR3, the DNA is TGCAGCGTTGTGACGAGCTCCTACAATGAGCAGTTCTTC.

This clonotype was observed a handful of times. This sequence joins TRBV5-1 and TRBJ2-3, with no clear D. The ends were cut back, 1 base at V and 5 bases at J, with 11 bases in the middle. Germline V gene lookup returns CDR1 SGHRS and CDR2 YFSETQ. The CDR3 covers 14 residues. The CDR3 loop reads CASSLWQLLDTQYF. CDR3 bases: TGCGCCAGCAGCTTGTGGCAGCTACTAGATACGCAGTATTTT.

The chain carries TRBV6-5 and TRBJ2-5; the match to TRBD2 covers 9 bases. Unmatched junction bases numbered 5, after V lost 0 bases and J lost 3 bases. The CDR3 has 16 residues. Germline CDR1 is MNHEY and CDR2 is SVGAGI. In DNA, the CDR3 is TGTGCCAGCAGTTACTCACGACTAGCGGCGAAAGAGACCCAGTACTTC. It encodes CASSYSRLAAKETQYF.

This clonotype was recorded a few times. The gene calls are TRBV4-2 and TRBJ2-7, with TRBD2 matching over 7 bases. The CDR3 has 16 residues. Germline CDR1 LGHNA, CDR2 YNFKEQ. J lost 6 bases, V lost 0 bases, and 11 bases had no gene match. For the CDR3, the DNA is TGTGCCAGCAGCCAAGATAAGGGGAGGGCTCAGATCGAGCAGTACTTC. Amino acid sequence: CASSQDKGRAQIEQYF.

This clonotype occurred many times. The chain carries TRBV24-1 and TRBJ2-3, with TRBD2 matching 8 bases. Unmatched junction bases numbered 9, after V lost 7 bases and J lost 4 bases. From germline, CDR1 is KGHDR and CDR2 SFDVKD. This CDR3 contains 15 residues. CDR3: CATSHQGLVADTQYF. The CDR3 DNA is TGTGCCACCAGCCACCAGGGACTAGTGGCAGATACGCAGTATTTT.

The V gene is TRBV29-1, the J gene TRBJ2-1, with 13 positions matching TRBD2. The germline gives CDR1 SQVTM, CDR2 ANQGSEA. CDR3 length equals 15 residues. J lost 8 bases, V lost 6 bases, and 10 bases had no gene match. The CDR3 DNA reads TGCAGCGTGCCGGGACTAGCGGGGTCTGGGTATGAGCAGTTCTTC. Translating it yields CSVPGLAGSGYEQFF.

This clonotype was seen at least ten times. CDR3 region: CSVTGPLSYEQYF. CDR3 sequence (DNA): TGCAGTGTTACAGGGCCCCTCTCCTACGAGCAGTACTTC. V gene TRBV29-1 combines with J gene TRBJ2-7; the D gene is possibly TRBD1 (6 bases). Per germline, CDR1 SQVTM and CDR2 ANQGSEA. The CDR3 runs 13 residues.

This clonotype was seen more than once but under ten times. The CDR3: CASSLTGQGSYGYTF. The CDR3 DNA sequence: TGCGCCAGCAGCCTTACCGGACAGGGTTCCTATGGCTACACCTTC. J is TRBJ1-2 and V is TRBV5-1; 8 bases fit TRBD1. J lost 4 bases, V lost 4 bases, and 9 bases had no gene match. This CDR3 is built from 15 residues. Germline V CDR1 and CDR2: SGHRS, YFSETQ.

This clonotype was observed at least ten times. This chain connects TRBV20-1 to TRBJ2-5, with D perhaps matching TRBD1 or TRBD2 (5 bases each). V gave up 2 bases and J gave up 5 bases, with 15 bases separating them. Germline V gives CDR1 DFQATT, CDR2 SNEGSKA (reference sequence). The CDR3 consists of 14 residues. For the CDR3, the DNA is TGCAGTGCTAGAATCACGGGGCGTGGGGAGACCCAGTACTTC. Translating gives CSARITGRGETQYF.